The next 20 T cell receptor beta chains were all read from a single sample in a study of long-term antiretroviral therapy in people with HIV. The run of the v3.0 immunoSEQ assay was at survey level. This table comes from immunoSEQ multiplex PCR, and its TCRdb copy is limited to in-frame clones, with some not included. The table has around 30,000 clones, 75% to 90% seen once. The specimen was unsorted PBMCs, collected 2.3 years after starting antiretroviral therapy. Source of these receptors: a man aged 35 to 55 with HIV.

In its sample, this clone is large (0.1 to 1%). This chain joins TRBV6-5 and TRBJ2-5; 9 bases match TRBD1. This CDR3 spans 15 amino acids. Germline CDR1 and CDR2: MNHEY and SVGAGI. V gave up 2 bases and J gave up 0 bases; unmatched junction bases: 1. The DNA of the CDR3 is TGTGCCAGCAGTTACGGACAGGGGTACCAAGAGACCCAGTACTTC. Translating it yields CASSYGQGYQETQYF.

CDR3 bases: TGTGCCAGCAAATCTGTGGGCGGAGAGACCCAGTACTTC. Protein: CASKSVGGETQYF. The rearrangement uses TRBV6-5 and TRBJ2-5; D is uncertain. CDR1 MNHEY and CDR2 SVGAGI come from the germline V gene. The CDR3 runs 13 residues. Trimming took 7 bases from V and 4 from J, leaving 13 bases between them.

The chain has TRBV25-1 and TRBJ1-5; 8 positions agree with TRBD1. The CDR3 extends over 18 amino acids. V was clipped by 2 bases and J by 5 bases; unmatched bases: 14. The V gene's germline CDR1 is MGHDK and CDR2 SYGVNS. The CDR3 reads CASSEPDRDVPRHQPQHF. The CDR3 DNA reads TGTGCCAGCAGTGAACCGGACAGGGACGTTCCCCGTCATCAGCCCCAGCATTTT.

This clone was observed once. This chain uses TRBV10-3 with TRBJ2-3, with TRBD2 as a possible D gene (6 bases). Germline CDR1 and CDR2: ENHRY and SYGVKD. Trimming removed 10 bases at V and 2 bases at J, with 13 bases between. This CDR3 is 13 amino acids long. CDR3: CASSPGDTDTQYF. CDR3 sequence (DNA): TGTGCCAGCTCTCCGGGGGACACAGATACGCAGTATTTT.

V and J are TRBV29-1 and TRBJ2-1; D tentatively reads TRBD1 or TRBD2 (5 bases each). Trimming left V 4 bases short and J 2 bases short, with 12 bases between. Looked up from germline, CDR1 is SQVTM and CDR2 is ANQGSEA. The CDR3 loop spans 14 amino acids. The DNA of the CDR3 is TGCAGCGTTGTATGGGGGAGCGCCTACAATGAGCAGTTCTTC. Its protein is CSVVWGSAYNEQFF.

The chain carries TRBV7-8 and TRBJ2-7; TRBD2 might be the D (5 bases). V was trimmed by 4 bases and J by 3 bases, leaving 7 bases between them. This CDR3 contains 12 residues. CDR1 and CDR2 (germline): SGHVS, FQNEAQ. In DNA form, the CDR3 reads TGTGCCAGCAGCTCCGCGGGCTACGAGCAGTACTTC. Its translation is CASSSAGYEQYF.

For the CDR3, the DNA is TGTGCCAGCAGTTATGTGACAAGCGCTAACTATGGCTACACCTTC. Translating it yields CASSYVTSANYGYTF. This chain uses TRBV6-6 with TRBJ1-2; no definite D call. Trimming cost V 3 bases and J 0 bases, with 11 bases left between them. The CDR3 spans 15 residues. CDR1 MNHNY and CDR2 SVGAGI come from the germline V gene (reference sequence).

J is TRBJ2-3 and V is TRBV5-1; D may correspond to TRBD1 or TRBD2 (5 bases each). This CDR3 is built from 17 residues. V lost 4 bases, J lost 1 base, and 19 bases lay in between. Germline-derived CDR1 and CDR2 are SGHRS and YFSETQ. This chain's CDR3 is CASSPGPIGRGTDTQYF. In nucleotides, the CDR3 is TGCGCCAGCAGCCCGGGACCAATCGGCCGAGGCACAGATACGCAGTATTTT.

The rearrangement links TRBV29-1 to TRBJ2-7; a possible D gene is TRBD1 (6 bases). The CDR3 is 13 amino acids. Trimming cost V 5 bases and J 4 bases, with 15 bases left between them. CDR1 SQVTM and CDR2 ANQGSEA come from the germline V gene. The CDR3 protein is CSVRQGMEYEQYF. In nucleotides, the CDR3 is TGCAGCGTTAGGCAGGGGATGGAGTACGAGCAGTACTTC.

This chain uses TRBV27 with TRBJ1-1; 12 bases map to TRBD1. This CDR3 is built from 14 residues. The germline V gene encodes CDR1 MNHEY and CDR2 SMNVEV (reference sequence). V lost 5 bases and J lost 9; bases outside the gene matches: 7. The CDR3, as DNA: TGTGCCAGCAGTCCGGGGACAGGGGGCCCTAAAGCTTTCTTT. This codes for CASSPGTGGPKAFF.

V is TRBV2 and J is TRBJ1-1; D is undetermined. The germline V gene encodes CDR1 SNHLY and CDR2 FYNNEI. The CDR3 covers 15 residues. V lost 3 bases to trimming and J lost 0 bases, with 11 bases between them. DNA for the CDR3: TGTGCCAGCAGTGATTCCCCTCCGTTGAACACTGAAGCTTTCTTT. Translating it yields CASSDSPPLNTEAFF.

The V call is TRBV5-6, the J call TRBJ2-2; D remains unclear. The CDR3 consists of 14 residues. Germline V gene lookup returns CDR1 SGHDT and CDR2 YYEEEE. V dropped 1 base and J dropped 6 bases, with 10 bases sitting between them. CDR3 DNA sequence: TGTGCCAGCAGCTTGTATAGATTCCCCGGGGAGCTGTTTTTT. Encoded protein: CASSLYRFPGELFF.

The chain links TRBV10-1 to TRBJ1-1; D is ambiguous. Germline V gene lookup returns CDR1 WNHNN and CDR2 SYGVQD (reference sequence). The CDR3 is made up of 12 amino acids. Trimming took off 3 bases at V and 6 bases at J, with 8 bases between the two ends. CDR3 loop: CASSESEPEAFF. The CDR3 coding sequence is TGCGCCAGCAGTGAATCAGAGCCTGAAGCTTTCTTT.

This clone was seen once. This sequence joins TRBV5-1 and TRBJ2-1, with 8 bases fitting TRBD2. Looked up from germline, CDR1 is SGHRS and CDR2 is YFSETQ. V dropped 3 bases and J dropped 1; count of bases not matched to a gene: 3. The CDR3 has 15 residues. The CDR3 sequence is CASSWSGSSYNEQFF. The CDR3 coding sequence is TGCGCCAGCAGCTGGAGCGGGAGTTCCTACAATGAGCAGTTCTTC.

The gene calls are TRBV28 and TRBJ1-6, with 9 positions matching TRBD1. Germline CDR1 and CDR2: MDHEN and SYDVKM. The trim removed 3 bases at V and 9 bases at J, leaving 15 bases unmatched. This CDR3 comprises 18 residues. CDR3 bases: TGTGCCAGCAGTTTCCCTACGGGTAACAGGGGGCTTAGTTCACCCCTCCACTTT. This encodes CASSFPTGNRGLSSPLHF.

The chain carries TRBV5-8 and TRBJ1-4, with 7 bases matching TRBD1. J was trimmed by 5 bases and V by 1 base; bases with no gene match: 5. This CDR3 comprises 15 residues. The germline gives CDR1 SGHTS, CDR2 YDEGEE. CDR3 nucleotides: TGTGCCAGCAGCTTGTGGGGACAGAAGAATGAAAAACTGTTTTTT. It is translated as CASSLWGQKNEKLFF.

The V gene is TRBV6-6, the J gene TRBJ2-7; 8 bases align to TRBD1. This CDR3 has 13 amino acids. Germline V gives CDR1 MNHNY, CDR2 SVGAGI (reference sequence). V shed 3 bases and J 4 bases; nucleotides not matched to a gene: 2. Here the CDR3 reads CASSYWTGYEQYF. In DNA, the CDR3 is TGTGCCAGCAGTTATTGGACAGGGTACGAGCAGTACTTC.

The CDR3 sequence is CASRPTGTRAGELFF. The CDR3 DNA is TGTGCCAGTAGGCCTACCGGGACACGGGCGGGGGAGCTGTTTTTT. The chain has TRBV19 and TRBJ2-2; D may be TRBD1 (6 bases). In germline, CDR1 is LNHDA, CDR2 SQIVND (reference sequence). The CDR3 is made up of 15 amino acids. V dropped 6 bases and J dropped 8 bases, with 19 bases sitting between them.

The genes are TRBV6-1 and TRBJ1-2, with D possibly matching TRBD1 (6 bases). The CDR3 contains 15 residues. The germline CDR1 and CDR2 sequences are MNHNS and SASEGT. The V gene lost 2 bases and the J gene lost 4 bases, with 14 bases spanning the gap. Written as DNA, the CDR3 is TGTGCCAGCAGTGAAAAGACAGGACTAATCTATGGCTACACCTTC. Protein product: CASSEKTGLIYGYTF.

The rearrangement uses TRBV4-1 and TRBJ2-1; D is ambiguous. V gave up 3 bases and J gave up 5 bases, with 11 bases separating them. Germline V lookup: CDR1 MGHRA, CDR2 YSYEKL. This CDR3 spans 14 amino acids. The CDR3 loop reads CASSHSASNNEQFF. The CDR3 DNA is TGCGCCAGCAGCCATTCGGCGTCAAACAATGAGCAGTTCTTC.